This T cell receptor (beta chain) was retrieved from a study of beta chain features in type 1 diabetes (dated by TCRdb to 2016 to 2019). Study-level background: Mean age, gender distribution, total cell number and subset yield were not different between patients and healthy donors. A total of over 95,000,000 sorted cells were examined across all samples, and RNA yield correlated strongly with the number of cells per subset. In the study, TCRB repertoires of sorted circulating CD4+ T cell subsets from recently diagnosed type 1 diabetes patients were compared with those of matched healthy donors. Regulatory and stem cell-like memory subsets were isolated from only 8 patients and about eight healthy donors, whereas naive and central memory subsets came from all 30 or so donors. Broad study findings and their caveats: A moderate but significant shortening of TCRB CDR3 length was observed in type 1 diabetes patients in all four CD4+ subsets. HLA sub-analyses involved small numbers of individuals, so any influence of HLA type on TCRB rearrangement remained unresolved. Because cDNA was sequenced instead of genomic DNA, highly expressing activated cells could be over-represented, though the groups showed no difference in activation or CD3 levels. Patients with type 1 diabetes made fewer insertions and deleted more nucleotides at VDJ recombination sites, implying thymic rearrangement abnormalities. PCR might favor shorter templates, but patient and control samples were amplified and corrected together, so any skew would affect both groups equally. Naive, central memory and regulatory TCRB repertoires appeared more similar among patients than among healthy donors.

Worth noting for this clone: It has no known antigen specificity. Per-base qualities were not stored, and no clone one base away is much larger.

The CDR3, cysteine through phenylalanine, is 11 amino acids long. Just CDR3 DNA is preserved here, 33 bases in frame from base 1. CDR1 and CDR2, looked up from the germline V gene (reference sequence), are PRHDT and FYEKMQ. V is reduced by 4 bases and J by 2 bases, leaving a spacing of 3 bases between them. The High Capacity cDNA Reverse Transcription Kit was used to reverse transcribe all of the isolated RNA, meaning that expressed TCRB transcripts were what got sequenced. Naive, central memory and regulatory T cell samples underwent deep immunoSEQ sequencing, averaging about 3.3 million total reads per sample. Sorted cells were lysed in RLT buffer, and RNA was extracted using DNase-treated RNeasy Micro or Mini kits according to cell number. Each cell subset was processed on its own to prevent cross-contamination, while patient and healthy donor samples were processed together. Using the immunoSEQ multiplex PCR, TCRB sequences were amplified from cDNA into 87-bp fragments spanning the CDR3 region. Sequencing of the amplicons was performed on the Illumina HiSeq platform. The original pipeline was this. Synthetic template baselines were used to correct PCR bias computationally, reads within Hamming distance 2 were collapsed, and singletons that could not be merged were discarded. Reads were aligned to IMGT to assign V, D and J genes, CDR3 length, and insertions or deletions at six rearrangement sites. Within each subset, clonotype counts were normalized to sorted cell number, and only after that were true diversity and Gini coefficients computed with the tcR R package. The overlap coefficient, calculated on TCRB nucleotide sequences, was used to measure repertoire sharing. Out-of-frame TCRB sequences from naive cells were analyzed to stand in for the pre-selection repertoire. TCRdb took this table from immuneACCESS and kept in-frame rearrangements with V and J called. Such tables lack part of the clones; where checked against another copy, unresolved V genes explain under half of the gap, and the rest is unexplained. V and J calls and clone size follow that table, whereas D and trimming were derived from the DNA. The sample records approximately 250,000 clones, 16% of which are singletons. The ten most abundant clones make up approximately 0.086% of the sample.

Each donor gave one peripheral blood draw, about 110 mL on average, collected into heparinised tubes. Using a panel that included CD45RO, CCR7, CD25, CD127, CD95 and CD27, naive, central memory, regulatory and stem cell-like memory CD4+ T cells were sorted on a BD FACSAria II. Purity was above 95% for every sorted population. PBMCs were separated immediately by Lymphoprep density gradient centrifugation and were stained directly, without being cultured. To minimize batch effects, samples were stained and sorted in pairs, one healthy donor with one patient per experiment. Sequences were obtained from naive CD4+ T cells from blood. The label giving this sample's cell subset or site can be read as: true naive CD4+ T cells. This clonotype was obtained from a man aged 30 to 45 with type 1 diabetes. This sequence uses TRBV13 and TRBJ2-7; the D gene is unclear. The DNA reads TGTGCCAGCAGCTCCGCCTACGAGCAGTACTTC. It is translated as CASSSAYEQYF.